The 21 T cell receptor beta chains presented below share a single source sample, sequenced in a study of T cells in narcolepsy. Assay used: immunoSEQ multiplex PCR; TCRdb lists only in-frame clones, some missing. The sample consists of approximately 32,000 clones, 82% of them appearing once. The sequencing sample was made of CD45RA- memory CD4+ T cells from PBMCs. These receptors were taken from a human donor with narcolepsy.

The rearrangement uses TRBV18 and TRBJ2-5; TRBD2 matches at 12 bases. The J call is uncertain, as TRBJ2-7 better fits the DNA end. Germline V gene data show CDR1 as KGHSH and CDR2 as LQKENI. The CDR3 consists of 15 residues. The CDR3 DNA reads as TGTGCCAGCTCCCCGACTAGCGGGAGATCTTACGAGCAGTACTTC. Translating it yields CASSPTSGRSYEQYF.

In DNA form, the CDR3 reads TGTGCCAGCAGTGAACACTACAGGGGGGTGAACACTGAAGCTTTCTTT. It translates to CASSEHYRGVNTEAFF. The chain carries TRBV6-4 and TRBJ1-1; 8 positions agree with TRBD1. The J segment lost 0 bases and the V segment lost 3 bases, leaving 6 bases of the junction unmatched. Looked up from germline, CDR1 is MRHNA and CDR2 is SNTAGT. This CDR3 contains 16 residues.

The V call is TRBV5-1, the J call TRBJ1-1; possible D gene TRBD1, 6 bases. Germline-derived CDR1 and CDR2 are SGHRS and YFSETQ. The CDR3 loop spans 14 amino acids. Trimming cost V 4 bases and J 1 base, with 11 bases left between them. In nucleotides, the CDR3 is TGCGCCAGCAGCCAACCGGACAGGAACACTGAAGCTTTCTTT. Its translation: CASSQPDRNTEAFF.

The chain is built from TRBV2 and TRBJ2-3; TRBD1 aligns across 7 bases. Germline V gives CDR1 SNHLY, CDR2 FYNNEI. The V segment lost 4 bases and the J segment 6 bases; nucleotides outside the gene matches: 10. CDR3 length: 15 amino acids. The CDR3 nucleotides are TGTGCCAGCAGTGGGGTGGACAGGCTGGTTGATACGCAGTATTTT. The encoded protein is CASSGVDRLVDTQYF.

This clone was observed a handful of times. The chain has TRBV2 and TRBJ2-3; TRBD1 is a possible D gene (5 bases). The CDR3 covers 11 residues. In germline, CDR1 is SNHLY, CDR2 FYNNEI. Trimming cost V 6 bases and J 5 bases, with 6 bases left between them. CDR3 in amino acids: CASSDRDTQYF. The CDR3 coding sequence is TGTGCCAGCAGCGACAGAGATACGCAGTATTTT.

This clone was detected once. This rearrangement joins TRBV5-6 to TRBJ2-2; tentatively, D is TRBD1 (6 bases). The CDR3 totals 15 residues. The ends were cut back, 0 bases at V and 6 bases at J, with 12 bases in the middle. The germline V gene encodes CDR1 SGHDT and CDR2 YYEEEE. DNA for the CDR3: TGTGCCAGCAGCTTGGTACAGGGTGACGCCGGGGAGCTGTTTTTT. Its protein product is CASSLVQGDAGELFF.

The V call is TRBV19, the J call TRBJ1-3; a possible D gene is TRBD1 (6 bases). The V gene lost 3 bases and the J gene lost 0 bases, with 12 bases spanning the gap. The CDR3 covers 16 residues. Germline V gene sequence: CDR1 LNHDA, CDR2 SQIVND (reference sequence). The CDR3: CASSISWTDSGNTIYF. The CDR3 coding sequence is TGTGCCAGTAGTATCTCCTGGACAGACTCTGGAAACACCATATATTTT. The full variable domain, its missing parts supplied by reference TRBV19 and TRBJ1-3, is DGGITQSPKYLFRKEGQNVTLSCEQNLNHDAMYWYRQDPGQGLRLIYYSQIVNDFQKGDIAEGYSVSREKKESFPLTVTSAQKNPTAFYLCASSISWTDSGNTIYFGEGSWLTVV.

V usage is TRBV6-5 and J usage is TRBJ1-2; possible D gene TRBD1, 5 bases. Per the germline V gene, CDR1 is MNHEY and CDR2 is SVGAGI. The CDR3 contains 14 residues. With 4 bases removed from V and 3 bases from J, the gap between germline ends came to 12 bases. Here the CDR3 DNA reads TGTGCCAGCAGTTCCCCAACAGGATACTATGGCTACACCTTC. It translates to CASSSPTGYYGYTF.

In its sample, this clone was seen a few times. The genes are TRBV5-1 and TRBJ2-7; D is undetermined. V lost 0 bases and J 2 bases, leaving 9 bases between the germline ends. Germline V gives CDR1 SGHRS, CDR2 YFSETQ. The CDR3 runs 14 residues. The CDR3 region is CASSLAGPPYEQYF. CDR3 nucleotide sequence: TGCGCCAGCAGCTTGGCCGGGCCACCCTACGAGCAGTACTTC.

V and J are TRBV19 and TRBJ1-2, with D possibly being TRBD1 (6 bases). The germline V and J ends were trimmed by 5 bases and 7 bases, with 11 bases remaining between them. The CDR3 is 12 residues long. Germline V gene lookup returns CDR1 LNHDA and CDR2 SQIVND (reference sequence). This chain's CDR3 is CASSPQGRGYTF. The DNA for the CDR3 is TGTGCCAGTAGTCCACAGGGTCGTGGCTACACCTTC.

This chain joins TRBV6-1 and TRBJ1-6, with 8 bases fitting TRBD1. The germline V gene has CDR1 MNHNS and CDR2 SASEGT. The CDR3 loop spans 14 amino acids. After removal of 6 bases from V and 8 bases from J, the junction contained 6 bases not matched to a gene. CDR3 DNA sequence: TGTGCCAGCAGAGGACAGGGTGGGGATTCACCCCTCCACTTT. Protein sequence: CASRGQGGDSPLHF.

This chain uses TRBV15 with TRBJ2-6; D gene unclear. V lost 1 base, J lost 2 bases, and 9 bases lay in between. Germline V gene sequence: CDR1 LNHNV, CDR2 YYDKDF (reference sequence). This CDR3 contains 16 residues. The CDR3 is CATSRGTGPGANVLTF. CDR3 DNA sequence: TGTGCCACCAGCAGAGGAACGGGCCCTGGGGCCAACGTCCTGACTTTC. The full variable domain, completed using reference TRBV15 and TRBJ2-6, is DAMVIQNPRYQVTQFGKPVTLSCSQTLNHNVMYWYQQKSSQAPKLLFHYYDKDFNNEADTPDNFQSRRPNTSFCFLDIRSPGLGDTAMYLCATSRGTGPGANVLTFGAGSRLTVL.

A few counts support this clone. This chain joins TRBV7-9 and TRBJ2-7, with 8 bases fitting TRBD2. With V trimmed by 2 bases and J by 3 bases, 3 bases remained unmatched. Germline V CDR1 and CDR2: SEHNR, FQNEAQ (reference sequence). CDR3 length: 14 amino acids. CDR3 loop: CASSLSGRIYEQYF. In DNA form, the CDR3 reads TGTGCCAGCAGCTTAAGCGGGAGAATCTACGAGCAGTACTTC.

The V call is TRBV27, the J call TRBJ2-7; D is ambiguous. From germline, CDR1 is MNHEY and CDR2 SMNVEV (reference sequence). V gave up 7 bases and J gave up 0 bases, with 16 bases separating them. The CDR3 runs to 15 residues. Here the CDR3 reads CASKGWASDSYEQYF. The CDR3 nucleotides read TGTGCCAGCAAAGGGTGGGCTAGTGACTCCTACGAGCAGTACTTC.

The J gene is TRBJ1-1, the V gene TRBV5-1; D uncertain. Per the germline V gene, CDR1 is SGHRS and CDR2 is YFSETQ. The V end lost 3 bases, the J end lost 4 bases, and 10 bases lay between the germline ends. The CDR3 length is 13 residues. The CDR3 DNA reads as TGCGCCAGCAGCTCACCCCCGTCCACTGAAGCTTTCTTT. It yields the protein CASSSPPSTEAFF.

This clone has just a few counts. Written as DNA, the CDR3 is TGTGCCAGCAGTCACCTGGGGGGCTACGAGCAGTACTTC. Its translation is CASSHLGGYEQYF. V gene TRBV7-9 combines with J gene TRBJ2-7; D is perhaps TRBD2 (6 bases). The CDR3 is 13 residues long. Germline lookup yields CDR1 SEHNR and CDR2 FQNEAQ (reference sequence). V shed 6 bases and J shed 3 bases, with 12 bases lying between them.

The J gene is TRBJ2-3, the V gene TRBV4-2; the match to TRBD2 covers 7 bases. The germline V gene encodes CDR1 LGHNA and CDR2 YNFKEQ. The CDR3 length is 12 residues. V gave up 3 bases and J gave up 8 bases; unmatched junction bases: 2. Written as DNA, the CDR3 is TGTGCCAGCAGCCAGGGGGGGGGTACGCAGTATTTT. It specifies CASSQGGGTQYF.

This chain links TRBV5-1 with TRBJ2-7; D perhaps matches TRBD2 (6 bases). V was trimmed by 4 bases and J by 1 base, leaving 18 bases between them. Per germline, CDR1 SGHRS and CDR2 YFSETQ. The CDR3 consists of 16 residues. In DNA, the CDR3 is TGCGCCAGCAGCCCGGAGGGCGGGGTAAAATCCTACGAGCAGTACTTC. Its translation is CASSPEGGVKSYEQYF. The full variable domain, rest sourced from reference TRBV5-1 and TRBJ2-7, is KAGVTQTPRYLIKTRGQQVTLSCSPISGHRSVSWYQQTPGQGLQFLFEYFSETQRNKGNFPGRFSGRQFSNSRSEMNVSTLELGDSALYLCASSPEGGVKSYEQYFGPGTRLTVT.

In DNA, the CDR3 is TGTGCCAGCAGTGATGAGGGGAGGACTCAGCCCCAGCATTTT. Amino acid sequence: CASSDEGRTQPQHF. This chain joins TRBV6-1 and TRBJ1-5; D possibly corresponds to TRBD1 (5 bases). V was clipped by 3 bases and J by 6 bases, with 12 bases between them. The CDR3 has 14 amino acids. Germline V gene data show CDR1 as MNHNS and CDR2 as SASEGT.

The CDR3 here is CASTQGNGNQPQHF. CDR3 DNA sequence: TGTGCCAGCACTCAGGGGAACGGCAATCAGCCCCAGCATTTT. The chain employs TRBV6-1 and TRBJ1-5; possibly TRBD1 for D (6 bases). Germline V gene sequence: CDR1 MNHNS, CDR2 SASEGT. The CDR3 is 14 amino acids. Deletions cut 7 bases from V and 2 bases from J, with 12 bases between.

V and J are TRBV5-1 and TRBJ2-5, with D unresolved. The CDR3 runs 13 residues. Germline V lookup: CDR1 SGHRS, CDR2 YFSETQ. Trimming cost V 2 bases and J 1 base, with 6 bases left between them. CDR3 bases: TGCGCCAGCAGCTTCAATACCCAAGAGACCCAGTACTTC. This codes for CASSFNTQETQYF.